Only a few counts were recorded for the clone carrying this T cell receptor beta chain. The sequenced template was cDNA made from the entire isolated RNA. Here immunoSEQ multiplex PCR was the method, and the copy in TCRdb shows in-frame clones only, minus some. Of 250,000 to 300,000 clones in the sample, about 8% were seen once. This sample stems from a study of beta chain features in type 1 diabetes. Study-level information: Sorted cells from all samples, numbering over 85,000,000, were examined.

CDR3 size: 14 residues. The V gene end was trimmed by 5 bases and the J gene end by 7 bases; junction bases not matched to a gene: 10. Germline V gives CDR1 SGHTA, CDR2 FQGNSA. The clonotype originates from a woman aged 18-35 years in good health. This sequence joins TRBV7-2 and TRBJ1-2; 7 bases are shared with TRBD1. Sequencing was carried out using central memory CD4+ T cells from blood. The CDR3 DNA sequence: TGTGCCAGCAGCACCGCCCGGCCAGGGGGTGGCTACACCTTC. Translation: CASSTARPGGGYTF.